This is a list of T cell receptor beta chains from one sample in a study of identical twins. MiXCR, run by TCRdb on the 5' RACE reads, gives a single entry per CDR3 protein. The table shows about 250,000 distinct CDR3 sequences, with about 8% occurring only once. The data were also submitted as part of a second study, on yellow fever vaccine responses in identical twins.

The sample was CD8+ T cells sorted from blood. The receptors originated from a woman aged 18-35 years in good health. Both conserved end residues are part of each CDR3. Fields, in order: V gene, J gene, CDR3 protein.

V: TRBV10-3
J: TRBJ2-1
CDR3: CAISESGQFSYNEQFF

V: TRBV2
J: TRBJ2-7
CDR3: CASQGTSASYEQYF

V: TRBV14
J: TRBJ2-1
CDR3: CASSQDRSGAGNEQFF

V: TRBV11-2
J: TRBJ1-1
CDR3: CASSLPPGAGEAFF

V: TRBV25-1
J: TRBJ2-3
CDR3: CASSVLSTDTQYF

V: TRBV7-9
J: TRBJ2-1
CDR3: CASSLSIAGNEQFF

V: TRBV27
J: TRBJ2-7
CDR3: CASSLGTGTSYEQYF

V: TRBV24-1
J: TRBJ2-2
CDR3: CATSDFGTENTGELFF

V: TRBV29-1
J: TRBJ2-7
CDR3: CSVDQGAAYEQYF

V: TRBV7-9
J: TRBJ2-1
CDR3: CASSSRGGEYNEQFF

V: TRBV25-1
J: TRBJ2-4
CDR3: CASTPERDHQNIQYF

V: TRBV4-2
J: TRBJ2-5
CDR3: CASSQEASGGPETQYF

V: TRBV7-9
J: TRBJ1-1
CDR3: CASSFVEAGGRNTEAFF

V: TRBV11-2
J: TRBJ1-2
CDR3: CASSLAPGNYGYTF

V: TRBV12-3/TRBV12-4
J: TRBJ2-2
CDR3: CASSLAVRGGELFF

V: TRBV7-2
J: TRBJ2-7
CDR3: CASSPWTAAYEQYF

V: TRBV11-2
J: TRBJ2-7
CDR3: CASSHRVHEQYF

V: TRBV20-1
J: TRBJ2-5
CDR3: CSARVLGQPRMVQETQYF

V: TRBV29-1
J: TRBJ2-7
CDR3: CSVEGDGRFSYEQYF

V: TRBV7-6
J: TRBJ2-2
CDR3: CASSLINTGELFF

V: TRBV6-5
J: TRBJ2-1
CDR3: CASSYSMRGLYNEQFF

V: TRBV20-1
J: TRBJ2-7
CDR3: CSAITELKPYEQYF

V: TRBV7-9
J: TRBJ2-7
CDR3: CASSFRGSPYEQYF

V: TRBV7-2
J: TRBJ2-1
CDR3: CASSLVPAEGYEQFF

V: TRBV27
J: TRBJ2-3
CDR3: CASSLGTSGSHADTQYF

V: TRBV5-5
J: TRBJ1-5
CDR3: CASSSDGNQPQHF

V: TRBV25-1
J: TRBJ1-1
CDR3: CASSEQGAAEAFF

V: TRBV4-3
J: TRBJ2-3
CDR3: CASSPRLVAAADTQYF

V: TRBV5-6
J: TRBJ2-1
CDR3: CASSLVGSSYNEQFF

V: TRBV6-4
J: TRBJ2-2
CDR3: CASSDSTGTGGYTGELFF

V: TRBV7-9
J: TRBJ2-5
CDR3: CASSFRDSSRETQYF

V: TRBV15
J: TRBJ2-5
CDR3: CATSRVGGQETQYF

V: TRBV5-6
J: TRBJ2-7
CDR3: CASTRESYEQYF

V: TRBV12-3/TRBV12-4
J: TRBJ2-7
CDR3: CASSPRGSTYEQYF

V: TRBV18
J: TRBJ2-1
CDR3: CASSPGAVSASYNEQFF

V: TRBV4-3
J: TRBJ2-7
CDR3: CASSQAVRGYPYEQYF

V: TRBV29-1
J: TRBJ2-3
CDR3: CSVEEWLQGLADGTDTQYF

V: TRBV7-2
J: TRBJ2-1
CDR3: CASAPGAYNEQFF

V: TRBV7-9
J: TRBJ2-5
CDR3: CASFLIPGDPKETQYF

V: TRBV11-1
J: TRBJ2-1
CDR3: CASSWPQSLNGTGSYNEQFF

V: TRBV24-1
J: TRBJ2-5
CDR3: CATSDLGLAGGPSPETQYF

V: TRBV7-2
J: TRBJ2-1
CDR3: CASRQDIYNEQFF

V: TRBV6-9
J: TRBJ2-3
CDR3: CASSKGTSGISTDTQYF

V: TRBV7-8
J: TRBJ2-5
CDR3: CASSPRTETQYF

V: TRBV20-1
J: TRBJ2-7
CDR3: CSARPRSIYEQYF

V: TRBV20-1
J: TRBJ1-4
CDR3: CSARGDGDEKLFF

V: TRBV6-1
J: TRBJ2-7
CDR3: CASSMGDSTFFYEQYF

V: TRBV10-1
J: TRBJ1-2
CDR3: CASSDNYGYTF